The sequence of this T cell receptor (beta chain) was determined in a study of blood T cell repertoires in COVID-19. Study-level information: The United States, Italy and Spain were the sources of the acute and convalescent COVID-19 samples.

Original handling: Estimation of nucleated cell counts was performed using reference gene primer amplification. The method was immunoSEQ multiplex PCR; TCRdb's version includes in-frame clones alone and lacks a portion of them. That table furnishes V, J and clone size, whereas the DNA furnished D and trimming. The table lists around 63,000 clones, 75% to 90% of them singletons. Seattle patients were enrolled while actively infected and followed longitudinally. V lost 0 bases, J lost 8 bases, and 11 bases stayed unmatched. The CDR3 runs to 16 residues. CDR1 and CDR2 from the germline V gene are LNHDA and SQIVND (reference sequence).

The sample was peripheral blood. The chain uses TRBV19 and TRBJ1-2, with TRBD1 identical over 8 bases. The clonotype comes from a woman in her fifties or sixties with COVID-19, enrolled during active disease. The CDR3 reads CASSIDPVAGGAGYTF. The CDR3, as DNA: TGTGCCAGTAGTATAGATCCGGTGGCAGGGGGCGCAGGCTACACCTTC.